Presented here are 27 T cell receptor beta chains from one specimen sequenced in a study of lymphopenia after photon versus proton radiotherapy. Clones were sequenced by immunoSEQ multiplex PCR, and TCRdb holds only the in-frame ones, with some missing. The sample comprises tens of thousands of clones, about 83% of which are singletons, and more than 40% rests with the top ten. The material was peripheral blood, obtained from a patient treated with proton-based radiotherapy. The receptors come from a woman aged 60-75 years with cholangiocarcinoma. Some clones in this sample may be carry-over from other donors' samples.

The CDR3 DNA sequence: TGTGCCACCTCTCCCGCCGCGTGGTACAATGAGCAGTTCTTC. Translating gives CATSPAAWYNEQFF. The V call is TRBV27, the J call TRBJ2-1; no clear D gene. Germline loops: CDR1 MNHEY, CDR2 SMNVEV (reference sequence). CDR3 length: 14 residues. Between the trimmed V and J ends, which lost 10 bases and 4 bases, there was a span of 17 bases.

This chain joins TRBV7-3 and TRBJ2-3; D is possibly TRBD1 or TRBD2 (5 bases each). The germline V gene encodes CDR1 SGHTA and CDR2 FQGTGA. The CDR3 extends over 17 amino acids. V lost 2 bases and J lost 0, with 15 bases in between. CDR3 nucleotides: TGTGCCAGCAGCTTAGGCCCATGGGACGGAAGCACAGATACGCAGTATTTT. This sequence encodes CASSLGPWDGSTDTQYF.

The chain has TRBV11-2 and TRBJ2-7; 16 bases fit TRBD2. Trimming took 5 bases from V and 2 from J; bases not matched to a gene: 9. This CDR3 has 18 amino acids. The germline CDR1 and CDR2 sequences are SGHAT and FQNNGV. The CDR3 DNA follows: TGTGCCAGCAGCCGCCCGGGACTAGCGGGAGGGCTGACCTACGAGCAGTACTTC. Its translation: CASSRPGLAGGLTYEQYF.

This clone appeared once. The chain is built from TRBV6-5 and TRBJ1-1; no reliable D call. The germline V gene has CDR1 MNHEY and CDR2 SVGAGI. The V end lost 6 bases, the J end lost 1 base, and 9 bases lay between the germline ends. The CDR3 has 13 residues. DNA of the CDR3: TGTGCCAGCAGAGCCACAGAGAACACTGAAGCTTTCTTT. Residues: CASRATENTEAFF.

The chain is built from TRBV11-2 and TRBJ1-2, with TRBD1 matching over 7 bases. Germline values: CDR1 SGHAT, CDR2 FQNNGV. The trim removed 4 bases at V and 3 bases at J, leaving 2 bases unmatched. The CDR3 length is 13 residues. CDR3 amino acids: CASSSDRDYGYTF. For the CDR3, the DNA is TGTGCCAGCAGCTCCGACAGGGACTATGGCTACACCTTC. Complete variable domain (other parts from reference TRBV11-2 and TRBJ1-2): EAGVAQSPRYKIIEKRQSVAFWCNPISGHATLYWYQQILGQGPKLLIQFQNNGVVDDSQLPKDRFSAERLKGVDSTLKIQPAKLEDSAVYLCASSSDRDYGYTFGSGTRLTVV.

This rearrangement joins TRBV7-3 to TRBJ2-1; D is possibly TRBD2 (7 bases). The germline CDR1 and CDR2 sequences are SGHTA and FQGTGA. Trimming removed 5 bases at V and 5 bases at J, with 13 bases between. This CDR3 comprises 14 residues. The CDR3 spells CASSRGALDNEQFF. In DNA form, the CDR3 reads TGTGCCAGCAGCCGGGGGGCCCTCGACAATGAGCAGTTCTTC.

The CDR3 region is CASRQSIGLQGYEQYF. Here the CDR3 DNA reads TGTGCCAGCAGACAAAGCATTGGGCTTCAGGGATACGAGCAGTACTTC. The chain carries TRBV7-2 and TRBJ2-5; possible D gene TRBD1, 5 bases. The J call may be incorrect, as the DNA end agrees better with TRBJ2-7. The CDR3 length is 16 residues. Germline-derived CDR1 and CDR2 are SGHTA and FQGNSA.

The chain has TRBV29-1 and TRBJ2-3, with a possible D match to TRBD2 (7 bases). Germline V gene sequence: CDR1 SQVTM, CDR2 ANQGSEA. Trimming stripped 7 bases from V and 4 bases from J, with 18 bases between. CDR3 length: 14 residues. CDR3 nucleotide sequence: TGCAGCGCCGGGGGCGGGAGCGGGGCAGATACGCAGTATTTT. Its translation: CSAGGGSGADTQYF.

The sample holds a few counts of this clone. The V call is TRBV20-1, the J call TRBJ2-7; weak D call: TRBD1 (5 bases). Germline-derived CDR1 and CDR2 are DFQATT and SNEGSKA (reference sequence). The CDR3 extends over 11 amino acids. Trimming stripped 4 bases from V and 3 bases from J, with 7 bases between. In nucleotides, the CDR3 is TGCAGTGCTACCCAGGGCTACGAGCAGTACTTC. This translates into CSATQGYEQYF.

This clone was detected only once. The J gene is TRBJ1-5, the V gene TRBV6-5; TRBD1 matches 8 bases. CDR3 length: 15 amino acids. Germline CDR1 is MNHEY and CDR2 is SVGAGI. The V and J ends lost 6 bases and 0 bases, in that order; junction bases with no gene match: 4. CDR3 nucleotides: TGTGCCAGCAGGAGGGACAGGAATAGCAATCAGCCCCAGCATTTT. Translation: CASRRDRNSNQPQHF.

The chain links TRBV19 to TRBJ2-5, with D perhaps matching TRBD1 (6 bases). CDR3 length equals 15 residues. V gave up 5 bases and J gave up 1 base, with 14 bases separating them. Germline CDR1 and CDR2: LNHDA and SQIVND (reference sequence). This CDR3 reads CASSLEQGGQETQYF. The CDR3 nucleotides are TGTGCCAGTAGTCTCGAACAGGGCGGCCAAGAGACCCAGTACTTC. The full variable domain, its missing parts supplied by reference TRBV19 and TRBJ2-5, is DGGITQSPKYLFRKEGQNVTLSCEQNLNHDAMYWYRQDPGQGLRLIYYSQIVNDFQKGDIAEGYSVSREKKESFPLTVTSAQKNPTAFYLCASSLEQGGQETQYFGPGTRLLVL.

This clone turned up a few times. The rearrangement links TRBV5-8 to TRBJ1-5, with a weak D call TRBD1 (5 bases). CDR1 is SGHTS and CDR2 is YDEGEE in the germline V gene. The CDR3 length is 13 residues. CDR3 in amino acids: CAETDRGNQPQHF. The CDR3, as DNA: TGTGCTGAAACTGACAGAGGCAATCAGCCCCAGCATTTT.

The CDR3 DNA sequence: TGTGCCAGCAGTTTGGGAAGCGGGAGGTTTGAGACCCAGTACTTC. Protein product: CASSLGSGRFETQYF. This chain joins TRBV7-2 and TRBJ2-5, with TRBD2 identical over 9 bases. This CDR3 spans 15 amino acids. J gave up 5 bases and V 6 bases, and 10 bases lay outside the gene matches. Germline lookup yields CDR1 SGHTA and CDR2 FQGNSA.

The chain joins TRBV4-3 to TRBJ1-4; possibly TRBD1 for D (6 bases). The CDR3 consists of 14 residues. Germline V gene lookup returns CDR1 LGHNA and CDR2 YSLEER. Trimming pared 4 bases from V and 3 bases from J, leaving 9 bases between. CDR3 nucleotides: TGCGCCAGCAGCCCTGGACAGTCTAATGAAAAACTGTTTTTT. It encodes CASSPGQSNEKLFF.

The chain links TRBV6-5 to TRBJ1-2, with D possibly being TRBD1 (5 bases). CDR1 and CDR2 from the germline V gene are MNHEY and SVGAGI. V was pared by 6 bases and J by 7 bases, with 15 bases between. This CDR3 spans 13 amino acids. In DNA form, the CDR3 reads TGTGCCAGCAGGCCACAGGTGCAGGCTGGCTACACCTTC. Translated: CASRPQVQAGYTF.

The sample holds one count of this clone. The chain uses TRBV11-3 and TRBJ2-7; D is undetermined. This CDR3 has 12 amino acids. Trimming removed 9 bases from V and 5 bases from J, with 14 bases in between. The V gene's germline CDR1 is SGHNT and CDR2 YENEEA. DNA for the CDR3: TGTGCCAGTTCTGGGGTCAACCACGAGCAGTACTTC. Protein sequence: CASSGVNHEQYF.

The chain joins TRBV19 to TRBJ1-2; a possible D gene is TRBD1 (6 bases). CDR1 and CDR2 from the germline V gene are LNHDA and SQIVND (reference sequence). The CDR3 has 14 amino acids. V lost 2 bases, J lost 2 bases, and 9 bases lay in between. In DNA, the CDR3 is TGTGCCAGTAGTATAACAGGGAGGAACTATGGCTACACCTTC. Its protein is CASSITGRNYGYTF.

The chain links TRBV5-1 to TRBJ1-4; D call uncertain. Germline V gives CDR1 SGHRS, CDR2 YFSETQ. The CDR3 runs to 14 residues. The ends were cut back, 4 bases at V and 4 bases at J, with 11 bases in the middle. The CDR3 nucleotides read TGCGCCAGCAGCCGGAGGGCCGATAATGAAAAACTGTTTTTT. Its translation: CASSRRADNEKLFF.

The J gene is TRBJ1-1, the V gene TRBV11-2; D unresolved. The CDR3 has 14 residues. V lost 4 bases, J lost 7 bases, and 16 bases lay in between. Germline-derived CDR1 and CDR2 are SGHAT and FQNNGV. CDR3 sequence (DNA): TGTGCCAGCAGCTCCGAACCCGGACGGGTTGAAGCTTTCTTT. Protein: CASSSEPGRVEAFF. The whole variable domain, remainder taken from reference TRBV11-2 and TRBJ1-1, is EAGVAQSPRYKIIEKRQSVAFWCNPISGHATLYWYQQILGQGPKLLIQFQNNGVVDDSQLPKDRFSAERLKGVDSTLKIQPAKLEDSAVYLCASSSEPGRVEAFFGQGTRLTVV.

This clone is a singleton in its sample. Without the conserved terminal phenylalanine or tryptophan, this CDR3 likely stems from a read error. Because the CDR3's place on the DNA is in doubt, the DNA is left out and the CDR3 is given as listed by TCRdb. The CDR3 sequence is CAIRLGEPYS. The chain recombines TRBV2 with TRBJ2-7; TRBD2, the table's D call, lacks a check against the DNA. Germline CDR1 reads SNHLY; CDR2 reads FYNNEI. The CDR3 is 10 amino acids in total, end residues counted.

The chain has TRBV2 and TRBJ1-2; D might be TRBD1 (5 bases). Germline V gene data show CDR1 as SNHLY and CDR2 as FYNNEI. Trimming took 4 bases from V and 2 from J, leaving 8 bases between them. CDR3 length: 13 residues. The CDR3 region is CASSAGGNYGYTF. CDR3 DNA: TGTGCCAGCAGTGCTGGGGGGAACTATGGCTACACCTTC.

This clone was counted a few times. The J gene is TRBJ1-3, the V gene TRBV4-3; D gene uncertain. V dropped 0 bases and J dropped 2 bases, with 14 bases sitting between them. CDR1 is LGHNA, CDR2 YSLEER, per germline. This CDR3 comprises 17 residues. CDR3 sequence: CASSQEDGGYPGNTIYF. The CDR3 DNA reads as TGCGCCAGCAGCCAAGAAGACGGAGGATACCCTGGAAACACCATATATTTT.

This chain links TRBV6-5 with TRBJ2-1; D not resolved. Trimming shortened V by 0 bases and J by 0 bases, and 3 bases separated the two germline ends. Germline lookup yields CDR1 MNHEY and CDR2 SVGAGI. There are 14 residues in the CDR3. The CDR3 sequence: CASSYSSSYNEQFF. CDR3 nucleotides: TGTGCCAGCAGTTACTCGAGCTCCTACAATGAGCAGTTCTTC.

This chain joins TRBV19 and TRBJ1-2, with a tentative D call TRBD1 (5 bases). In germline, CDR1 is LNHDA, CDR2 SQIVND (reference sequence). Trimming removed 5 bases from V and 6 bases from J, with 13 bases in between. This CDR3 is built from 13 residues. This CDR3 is CASSRGSQDGYTF. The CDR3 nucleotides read TGTGCCAGTAGTCGGGGGTCGCAGGATGGCTACACCTTC.

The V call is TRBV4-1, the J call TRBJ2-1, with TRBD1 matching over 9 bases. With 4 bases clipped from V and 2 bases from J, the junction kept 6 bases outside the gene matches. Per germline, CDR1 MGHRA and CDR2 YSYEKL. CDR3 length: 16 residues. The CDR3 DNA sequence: TGCGCCAGCAGCCTCTCCACAGGGGGCGCCTACAATGAGCAGTTCTTC. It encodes CASSLSTGGAYNEQFF.

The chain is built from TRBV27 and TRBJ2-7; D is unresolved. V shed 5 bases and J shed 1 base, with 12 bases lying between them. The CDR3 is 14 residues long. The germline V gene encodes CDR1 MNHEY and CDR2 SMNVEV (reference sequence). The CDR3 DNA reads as TGTGCCAGCAGTGAGAGATTTGAATCCTACGAGCAGTACTTC. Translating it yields CASSERFESYEQYF.

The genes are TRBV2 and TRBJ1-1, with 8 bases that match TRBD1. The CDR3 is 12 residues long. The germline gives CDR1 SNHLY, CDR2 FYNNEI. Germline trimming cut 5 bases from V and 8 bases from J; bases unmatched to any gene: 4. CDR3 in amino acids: CASSQTGGEAFF. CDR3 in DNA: TGTGCCAGCAGTCAAACAGGGGGGGAAGCTTTCTTT.